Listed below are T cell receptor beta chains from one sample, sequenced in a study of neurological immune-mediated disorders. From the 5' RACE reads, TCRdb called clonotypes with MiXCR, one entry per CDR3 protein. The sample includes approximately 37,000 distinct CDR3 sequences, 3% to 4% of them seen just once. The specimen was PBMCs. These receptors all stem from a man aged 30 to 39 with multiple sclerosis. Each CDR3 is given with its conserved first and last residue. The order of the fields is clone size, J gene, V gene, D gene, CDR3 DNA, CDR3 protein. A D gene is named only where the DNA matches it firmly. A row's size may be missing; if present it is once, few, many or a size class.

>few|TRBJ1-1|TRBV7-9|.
TGTGCCAGCAGCTTAGGAGTTTACACTGAAGCTTTCTTT
CASSLGVYTEAFF
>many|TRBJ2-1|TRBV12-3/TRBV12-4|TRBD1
TGTGCCAGCAGTACGCCCGGGACAGGGGGCAATGAGCAGTTCTTC
CASSTPGTGGNEQFF
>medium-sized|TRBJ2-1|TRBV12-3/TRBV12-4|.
TGTGCCAGCAGTACCGGAGGGGAGCAGTTCTTC
CASSTGGEQFF
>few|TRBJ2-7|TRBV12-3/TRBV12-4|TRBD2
TGTGCCAGCACCCTAGGGACTAGCGGGACCTACGAGCAGTACTTC
CASTLGTSGTYEQYF
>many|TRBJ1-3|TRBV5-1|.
TGCGCCAGCAGCGCCCAGGGTGGGGACACCATATATTTT
CASSAQGGDTIYF
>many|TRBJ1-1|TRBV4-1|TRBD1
TGCGCCAGCAGCCAAGCCTTGGGACAGGGGAACACTGAAGCTTTCTTT
CASSQALGQGNTEAFF
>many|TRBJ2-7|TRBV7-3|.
TGTGCCAGCAGCCAGGGGGGAGGGGCCCACGAGCAGTACTTC
CASSQGGGAHEQYF
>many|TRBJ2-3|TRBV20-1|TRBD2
TGCAGTGCTCTACTAGCGGGGGGGATGTTGGATACGCAGTATTTT
CSALLAGGMLDTQYF
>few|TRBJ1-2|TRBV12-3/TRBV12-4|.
TGTGCCAGCAGTTTAAGGGTAGACTATGGCTACACCTTC
CASSLRVDYGYTF
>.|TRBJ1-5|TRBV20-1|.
TGCAGTGTCAACGCCCCAAGCAATCAGCCCCAGCATTTT
CSVNAPSNQPQHF
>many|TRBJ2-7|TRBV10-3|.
TGTGCCATCAGTGAGTACGAAGGGGCTAGCTACGAGCAGTACTTC
CAISEYEGASYEQYF
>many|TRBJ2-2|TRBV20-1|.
TGCAGTGCTAGAGCGAGGGACACCGGGGAGCTGTTTTTT
CSARARDTGELFF
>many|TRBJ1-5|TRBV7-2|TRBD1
TGTGCCAGCAGCCCATTAGGGACAGTCTCCAATCAGCCCCAGCATTTT
CASSPLGTVSNQPQHF
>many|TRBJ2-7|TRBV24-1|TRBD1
TGTGCCACCTCCGGGACAGGCCGCTACGAGCAGTACTTC
CATSGTGRYEQYF
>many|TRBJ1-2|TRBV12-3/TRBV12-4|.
TGTGCCAGCAGTTTGGACGGGGCAGGGAGAGGCTACACCTTC
CASSLDGAGRGYTF
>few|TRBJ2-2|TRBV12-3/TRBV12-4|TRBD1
TGTGCCAGCAGTGGGGGACAGACCAACACCGGGGAGCTGTTTTTT
CASSGGQTNTGELFF
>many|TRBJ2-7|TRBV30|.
TGTGCCTGGAGTCTGCGCAGGGCAAGCTCCTACGAGCAGTACTTC
CAWSLRRASSYEQYF
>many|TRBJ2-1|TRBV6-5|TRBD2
TGTGCCAGCAGTTACCCGGGGGGCAATGAGCAGTTCTTC
CASSYPGGNEQFF
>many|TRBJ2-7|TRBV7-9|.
TGTGCCAGCAGCCCCACAGGGTCCGAGCAGTACTTC
CASSPTGSEQYF
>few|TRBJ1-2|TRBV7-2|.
TGTGCCAGCAGCGGCTTGGGGTATGGCTACACCTTC
CASSGLGYGYTF
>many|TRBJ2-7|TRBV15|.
TGTGCCACCAGCAGAGACAGGGGCCCCACCGGATACGAGCAGTACTTC
CATSRDRGPTGYEQYF
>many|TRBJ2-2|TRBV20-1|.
TGCAGTGCTCGACCCATAGAGACGAACGAGTTTTCCGGGGAGCTGTTTTTT
CSARPIETNEFSGELFF
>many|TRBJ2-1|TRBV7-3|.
TGTGCCAGCAGTAGCTCCGGGGTTAGCGATGAGCAGTTCTTC
CASSSSGVSDEQFF
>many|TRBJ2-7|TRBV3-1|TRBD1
TGTGCCAGCAGCCAGGGACAGGGAGGCTACGAGCAGTACTTC
CASSQGQGGYEQYF
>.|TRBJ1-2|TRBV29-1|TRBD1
TGCAGCGTTGAACGGACAGGGGGCGCGTACGGCTACACCTTC
CSVERTGGAYGYTF
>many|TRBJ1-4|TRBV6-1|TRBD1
TGTGCCAGTCTCCGTTATCCGGGACAGAATGAAAAACTGTTTTTT
CASLRYPGQNEKLFF
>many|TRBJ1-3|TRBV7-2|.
TGTGCCAGCAGCTTAGCGGATTCAGGGTCTGGAAACACCATATATTTT
CASSLADSGSGNTIYF
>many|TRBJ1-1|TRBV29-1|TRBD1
TGCAGCGGACAGGGCCGGATCACTGAAGCTTTCTTT
CSGQGRITEAFF
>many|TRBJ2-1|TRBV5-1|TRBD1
TGCGCCAGCAGCCCCTTAGCGGACAGGGGATGGAATGAGCAGTTCTTC
CASSPLADRGWNEQFF
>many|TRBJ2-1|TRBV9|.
TGTGCCAGCACACACAGGGCCACGAGCTCCTACAATGAGCAGTTCTTC
CASTHRATSSYNEQFF
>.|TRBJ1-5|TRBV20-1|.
TGCAGTGCTAGCGACAGTTTCGATCAGCCCCAGAATTTT
CSASDSFDQPQNF
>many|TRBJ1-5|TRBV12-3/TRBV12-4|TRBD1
TGTGCCAGCAGCCTGGGACAGCGCAATCAGCCCCAGCATTTT
CASSLGQRNQPQHF
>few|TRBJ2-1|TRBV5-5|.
TGTGCCAGCAGCTTGAATTTGGGGGGCACTGAGCAGTTCTTC
CASSLNLGGTEQFF
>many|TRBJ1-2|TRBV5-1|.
TGCGCCAGCAGCCGGGGGGAGAATGGCTACACCTTC
CASSRGENGYTF
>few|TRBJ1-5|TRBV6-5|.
TGTGCCAGCAGGGGGGTCTCTATGGGGGAGCCCCAGCATTTT
CASRGVSMGEPQHF
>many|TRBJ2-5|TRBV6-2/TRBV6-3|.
TGTGCCAGCACCGACTTAGATCAAGAGACCCAGTACTTC
CASTDLDQETQYF
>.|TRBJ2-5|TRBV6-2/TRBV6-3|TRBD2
TGTGCCAGCAGTTATCCTAGCGGGGCTTTCCAAGAGACCCAGTACTTC
CASSYPSGAFQETQYF
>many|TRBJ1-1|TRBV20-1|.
TGCAGTTCCCCCGAGGTGGGGCGGGACACTGAAGCTTTCTTT
CSSPEVGRDTEAFF
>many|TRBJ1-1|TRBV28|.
TGTGCCAGCAGTGGAGGAGCTAACACTGAAGCTTTCTTT
CASSGGANTEAFF
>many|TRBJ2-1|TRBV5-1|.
TGCGCCAGCAGCGTTCAGGGGAATGAGCAGTTCTTC
CASSVQGNEQFF